This record looks at one T cell receptor (beta chain) sequence and its context. Generated by immunoSEQ multiplex PCR, the TCRdb table keeps only in-frame clones and is missing some. The table shows roughly 200,000 clones, with 65% to 85% occurring only once. The source of the sample is a study of blood T cell repertoires in COVID-19. Study at large: In each case, the material was cDNA or gDNA derived from T cells, B-cell-depleted T cells, or PBMCs.

The sequence was collected from a man aged 35 to 55 with active or convalescent COVID-19. Sequenced sample: peripheral blood.

This CDR3 reads CASSQDLPGGYTDTQYF. Here the CDR3 DNA reads TGCGCCAGCAGCCAAGATCTGCCGGGGGGGTACACAGATACGCAGTATTTT. The chain has TRBV4-3 and TRBJ2-3; 8 bases are a match to TRBD2. The CDR3 is made up of 17 amino acids. J lost 2 bases, V lost 0 bases, and 7 bases had no gene match. Looked up from germline, CDR1 is LGHNA and CDR2 is YSLEER.